This T cell receptor (beta chain) was retrieved from a study of neoadjuvant nivolumab and ipilimumab in lung cancer. Generated by immunoSEQ multiplex PCR, the TCRdb table keeps only in-frame clones and is missing some. This sample has about 23,000 clones, with less than 85% found just once. Note on this clone: Antigen specificity is unknown.

Regarding the study as a whole: Pathologic regression was not significantly tied to TCR clonality. From pretherapy to surgery, tumor richness and clonality rose with dual therapy.

Trimming at V came to 2 bases and at J to 5 bases, leaving 5 bases not matched to a gene. Per germline, CDR1 SGDLS and CDR2 YYNGEE. This CDR3 contains 14 residues. V and J are TRBV9 and TRBJ2-7; 9 positions match TRBD1. The sequence was obtained from an adult with non-small cell lung cancer. The sequencing used peripheral blood, collected before neoadjuvant nivolumab, alone or with ipilimumab. The CDR3 here is CASSVQDRGHEQYF. The CDR3 bases are TGTGCCAGCAGCGTCCAGGACAGGGGCCACGAGCAGTACTTC.